This T cell receptor beta chain came from a study of T cells expressing NK-cell markers. TCRdb reprocessed the 5' RACE reads; each CDR3 protein has one entry and no DNA is given. Its table lists 200,000 to 300,000 distinct CDR3 sequences. This CDR3 spans 13 amino acids. This TCR was recovered from a woman between 18 and 70 years old in good health. The sequenced material came from blood T cells: a sorted CD56 or NKG2C T cell subset, CD4+ or CD8+ T cells, or bulk PBMC T cells (not recorded which). The rearrangement links TRBV12-3 or TRBV12-4 to TRBJ1-1; with no DNA, the TCRdb D assignment of TRBD1 cannot be verified. This CDR3 is CASSGWTGSEAFF.